Listed here are 8 T cell receptor beta chains from one sample, sequenced in a study of blood T cell repertoires in COVID-19. Data came from immunoSEQ multiplex PCR; TCRdb stores just in-frame clones and leaves some out. This table has about 82,000 clones, roughly 91% appearing once. Material: PBMCs or T cells enriched from blood (not recorded which). The receptors were gathered from a woman aged 45-65 years with acute COVID-19.

This chain connects TRBV30 to TRBJ1-2; D is possibly TRBD1 (6 bases). Between the trimmed V and J ends, which lost 4 bases and 7 bases, there was a span of 16 bases. This CDR3 is built from 13 residues. Germline lookup yields CDR1 GTSNPN and CDR2 SVGIG (reference sequence). The CDR3 DNA sequence: TGTGCCTGGATTGCCAGGGGAAGTGGTGGCTACACCTTC. Amino acids: CAWIARGSGGYTF. Looking up the rest from reference TRBV30 and TRBJ1-2 gives the full variable domain: SQTIHQWPATLVQPVGSPLSLECTVEGTSNPNLYWYRQAAGRGLQLLFYSVGIGQISSEVPQNLSASRPQDRQFILSSKKLLLSDSGFYLCAWIARGSGGYTFGSGTRLTVV.

This clone appeared a single time. The rearrangement joins TRBV14 to TRBJ1-3, with no clear D. CDR1 is SGHDN, CDR2 FVKESK, per germline. V was cut by 4 bases and J by 8 bases, with 12 bases left in between. The CDR3 loop spans 13 amino acids. The CDR3 reads CASSPSFGDTIYF. The DNA for the CDR3 is TGTGCCAGCAGCCCCTCTTTCGGGGACACCATATATTTT. Full variable domain (outside the CDR3, taken from reference TRBV14 and TRBJ1-3): EAGVTQFPSHSVIEKGQTVTLRCDPISGHDNLYWYRRVMGKEIKFLLHFVKESKQDESGMPNNRFLAERTGGTYSTLKVQPAELEDSGVYFCASSPSFGDTIYFGEGSWLTVV.

The chain recombines TRBV5-6 with TRBJ2-1, with 8 positions matching TRBD1. Looked up from germline, CDR1 is SGHDT and CDR2 is YYEEEE. The CDR3 length is 15 residues. The V and J ends lost 4 bases and 14 bases, in that order; junction bases with no gene match: 17. CDR3 sequence (DNA): TGTGCCAGCAGCCGGGAAGGCAGGGGGCTTGGGGAAAAGTTCTTC. Its protein product is CASSREGRGLGEKFF.

The V gene is TRBV28, the J gene TRBJ2-1; tentative D call: TRBD2 (6 bases). V was pared by 1 base and J by 7 bases, with 11 bases between. The germline V gene encodes CDR1 MDHEN and CDR2 SYDVKM. The CDR3 is 14 amino acids. The CDR3 nucleotides read TGTGCCAGCAGTTTATTGGATGGGAGGAATGAGCAGTTCTTC. Translation: CASSLLDGRNEQFF.

The rearrangement uses TRBV24-1 and TRBJ2-2; 9 bases align to TRBD2. From germline, CDR1 is KGHDR and CDR2 SFDVKD. V dropped 9 bases and J dropped 6; count of bases not matched to a gene: 13. The CDR3 runs to 16 residues. CDR3 nucleotide sequence: TGTGCCACCTCTCGGGGCGGGAGGGCCCGTGCCGGGGAGCTGTTTTTT. This gives the protein CATSRGGRARAGELFF.

V and J are TRBV3-1 (or the pseudogene TRBV3-2) and TRBJ2-1; 10 bases are a match to TRBD2. Per germline, CDR1 LGHDT and CDR2 YNNKEL (reference sequence). CDR3 length equals 17 residues. The ends lost 0 bases at V and 7 bases at J; junction bases unmatched: 9. For the CDR3, the DNA is TGTGCCAGCAGCCAAGATCTCCTAGCGGGAGTCTCAAATGAGCAGTTCTTC. Its translation is CASSQDLLAGVSNEQFF.

The chain uses TRBV28 and TRBJ2-3; 8 bases fit TRBD2. The germline CDR1 and CDR2 sequences are MDHEN and SYDVKM. The CDR3 length is 15 residues. V trimming: 4 bases; J trimming: 5 bases; junction bases outside the gene matches: 8. The CDR3 DNA follows: TGTGCCAGCAGTTGGGCAGCGGGAGTCGGAGATACGCAGTATTTT. Translation: CASSWAAGVGDTQYF.

CDR3 region: CASSSRMGSGILANTGELFF. The CDR3 coding sequence is TGTGCCAGCAGCTCTAGGATGGGTAGCGGGATACTGGCGAACACCGGGGAGCTGTTTTTT. V gene TRBV3-1 (or the pseudogene TRBV3-2) combines with J gene TRBJ2-2, with 8 positions matching TRBD2. After removal of 5 bases from V and 0 bases from J, the junction contained 17 bases not matched to a gene. The CDR3 is 20 residues long. Germline values: CDR1 LGHDT, CDR2 YNNKEL (reference sequence).